These 23 T cell receptor beta chains share one sample of origin, sequenced in a study of cytomegalovirus exposure and HLA in healthy donors. PCR used 60 Vbeta primers and 13 Jbeta primers. Method: immunoSEQ multiplex PCR; TCRdb's copy keeps in-frame clones and lacks some. The sample lists about 98,000 clones; about 80% were seen once. Sequenced sample: PBMCs. The receptor source for this set is a man aged 18 to 29 in good health and CMV-seropositive.

This chain uses TRBV25-1 with TRBJ2-6; 10 nucleotides align to TRBD1. The germline CDR1 and CDR2 sequences are MGHDK and SYGVNS. The CDR3 totals 18 residues. J gave up 0 bases and V 4 bases, and 6 bases lay outside the gene matches. The CDR3 DNA reads as TGTGCCAGCAGTGGGAGGACAGGGGGGAACTCTGGGGCCAACGTCCTGACTTTC. Amino acid sequence: CASSGRTGGNSGANVLTF.

The chain is built from TRBV5-4 and TRBJ1-4; D is uncertain. The CDR3 is 14 amino acids. Germline CDR1 SGHNT, CDR2 YYREEE (reference sequence). The V end lost 4 bases, the J end lost 7 bases, and 14 bases lay between the germline ends. CDR3 loop: CASSRPGNLEKLFF. The DNA for the CDR3 is TGTGCCAGCAGCCGCCCGGGGAACCTTGAAAAACTGTTTTTT.

This rearrangement joins TRBV5-1 to TRBJ2-1, with 11 bases matching TRBD2. This CDR3 is built from 15 residues. Germline loops: CDR1 SGHRS, CDR2 YFSETQ. After removal of 0 bases from V and 15 bases from J, the junction contained 11 bases not matched to a gene. The CDR3 loop is CASSLALAGGPRAFF. CDR3 sequence (DNA): TGCGCCAGCAGCTTGGCCCTAGCGGGGGGCCCCCGGGCGTTCTTC.

V is TRBV4-1 and J is TRBJ1-2, with 10 nucleotides matching TRBD1. This CDR3 is built from 19 residues. Germline lookup yields CDR1 MGHRA and CDR2 YSYEKL. The trim removed 1 base at V and 8 bases at J, leaving 19 bases unmatched. CDR3 in amino acids: CASSQVLHPRDRGGWGYTF. Here the CDR3 DNA reads TGCGCCAGCAGCCAAGTTCTTCACCCCCGGGACAGGGGTGGTTGGGGCTACACCTTC.

The chain recombines TRBV11-2 with TRBJ2-1; TRBD2 matches at 10 bases. This CDR3 has 13 amino acids. In germline, CDR1 is SGHAT, CDR2 FQNNGV. The trim removed 10 bases at V and 7 bases at J, leaving 7 bases unmatched. CDR3 bases: TGTGCCATCAAGCGGGGGGGCAGAAATGAGCAGTTCTTC. This gives the protein CAIKRGGRNEQFF.

The rearrangement joins TRBV28 to TRBJ1-5, with D possibly being TRBD1 (5 bases). The germline V and J ends were trimmed by 8 bases and 0 bases, with 23 bases remaining between them. The CDR3 runs 18 residues. Germline assignment: CDR1 MDHEN and CDR2 SYDVKM. CDR3 in DNA: TGTGCCAGCGGTCCATCAGGGAACAAACATTATAGCAATCAGCCCCAGCATTTT. It specifies CASGPSGNKHYSNQPQHF. The full variable domain, in which reference TRBV28 and TRBJ1-5 provide the parts outside the CDR3, is DVKVTQSSRYLVKRTGEKVFLECVQDMDHENMFWYRQDPGLGLRLIYFSYDVKMKEKGDIPEGYSVSREKKERFSLILESASTNQTSMYLCASGPSGNKHYSNQPQHFGDGTRLSIL.

This clone was seen only a few times. This sequence joins TRBV28 and TRBJ2-2; 10 nucleotides line up with TRBD1. The CDR3 contains 15 residues. Looked up from germline, CDR1 is MDHEN and CDR2 is SYDVKM. V lost 5 bases, J lost 6 bases, and 6 bases stayed unmatched. DNA of the CDR3: TGTGCCAGCAGTCCAACCGGGACAGGGGCCGGGGAGCTGTTTTTT. It encodes CASSPTGTGAGELFF.

The genes are TRBV9 and TRBJ2-1, with D possibly being TRBD2 (6 bases). The CDR3 runs 18 residues. The germline CDR1 and CDR2 sequences are SGDLS and YYNGEE. V was shortened by 3 bases and J by 2 bases, with 21 bases between the two germline ends. The CDR3 DNA reads TGTGCCAGCAGCGGAGCATCCCCCGCGGGGCCGACCTACAATGAGCAGTTCTTC. It codes for CASSGASPAGPTYNEQFF.

The chain joins TRBV6-6 to TRBJ2-3; weak D call: TRBD2 (5 bases). Per germline, CDR1 MNHNY and CDR2 SVGAGI (reference sequence). This CDR3 has 12 amino acids. The CDR3 sequence is CVSAGVTDTQYF. The CDR3 DNA sequence: TGTGTTTCAGCCGGGGTAACAGATACGCAGTATTTT.

V gene TRBV19 combines with J gene TRBJ2-1; TRBD2 aligns across 11 bases. The CDR3 totals 15 residues. From germline, CDR1 is LNHDA and CDR2 SQIVND (reference sequence). V shed 5 bases, J shed 4 bases, and the junction held 4 bases outside the gene matches. CDR3 in DNA: TGTGCCAGTAGTCCACTAGCGGGGGCATACAATGAGCAGTTCTTC. Its protein is CASSPLAGAYNEQFF.

The chain couples TRBV28 to TRBJ1-3; TRBD1 is a possible D gene (5 bases). There are 17 residues in the CDR3. Germline loops: CDR1 MDHEN, CDR2 SYDVKM. With 5 bases removed from V and 0 bases from J, the gap between germline ends came to 17 bases. For the CDR3, the DNA is TGTGCCAGCAGTCCTATGGGGCGGCTGAGCTCTGGAAACACCATATATTTT. This gives the protein CASSPMGRLSSGNTIYF. Full variable domain (rest looked up from reference TRBV28 and TRBJ1-3): DVKVTQSSRYLVKRTGEKVFLECVQDMDHENMFWYRQDPGLGLRLIYFSYDVKMKEKGDIPEGYSVSREKKERFSLILESASTNQTSMYLCASSPMGRLSSGNTIYFGEGSWLTVV.

V usage is TRBV7-6 and J usage is TRBJ2-6; 10 bases are shared with TRBD1. Germline V CDR1 and CDR2: SGHVS, FNYEAQ. The CDR3 extends over 21 amino acids. The junction had 15 bases not matched to a gene; V was cut back by 3 bases and J by 1 base. The CDR3 DNA reads TGTGCCAGCAGCTTTTTGTCTGGGCCAGGGACAGGGGATTCTGGGGCCAACGTCCTGACTTTC. Its protein is CASSFLSGPGTGDSGANVLTF.

This chain connects TRBV5-1 to TRBJ2-3, with TRBD1 matching 8 bases. Per the germline V gene, CDR1 is SGHRS and CDR2 is YFSETQ. With V trimmed by 3 bases and J by 5 bases, 11 bases remained unmatched. The CDR3 totals 16 residues. This CDR3 is CASSSLSRGRGDTQYF. The DNA for the CDR3 is TGCGCCAGCAGCTCCCTTAGCAGGGGGCGGGGAGATACGCAGTATTTT.

The J gene is TRBJ1-6, the V gene TRBV5-1, with TRBD1 identical over 11 bases. This CDR3 has 16 amino acids. Germline assignment: CDR1 SGHRS and CDR2 YFSETQ. Losses at the gene ends were 4 bases for V and 7 bases for J; bases not matched to a gene: 7. The DNA for the CDR3 is TGCGCCAGCAGCCCCGGGGACAGGGGGAACAATTCACCCCTCCACTTT. Protein product: CASSPGDRGNNSPLHF. Full variable domain (rest looked up from reference TRBV5-1 and TRBJ1-6): KAGVTQTPRYLIKTRGQQVTLSCSPISGHRSVSWYQQTPGQGLQFLFEYFSETQRNKGNFPGRFSGRQFSNSRSEMNVSTLELGDSALYLCASSPGDRGNNSPLHFGNGTRLTVT.

This chain connects TRBV4-2 to TRBJ1-4; 7 positions match TRBD1. The CDR3 length is 16 residues. Germline CDR1 and CDR2: LGHNA and YNFKEQ. V gave up 3 bases and J gave up 6 bases; unmatched junction bases: 10. CDR3 sequence: CASSHVTGVKDEKLFF. The DNA of the CDR3 is TGTGCCAGCAGCCACGTCACAGGGGTGAAAGATGAAAAACTGTTTTTT.

This clone was detected once. This chain uses TRBV6-5 with TRBJ2-7; a possible D gene is TRBD1 (6 bases). The germline gives CDR1 MNHEY, CDR2 SVGAGI. V was cut by 6 bases and J by 6 bases, with 15 bases left in between. This CDR3 spans 13 amino acids. CDR3 amino acids: CASSQARQAEQYF. The CDR3 DNA follows: TGTGCCAGCAGCCAAGCCCGACAGGCCGAGCAGTACTTC.

The gene calls are TRBV7-8 and TRBJ2-1, with 9 bases that match TRBD1. Trimming removed 5 bases from V and 5 bases from J; junction bases left unmatched: 10. The CDR3 is 16 residues long. Germline CDR1 is SGHVS and CDR2 is FQNEAQ. In DNA, the CDR3 is TGTGCCAGCAGCCCTCGATGGGACAGGGTCAACAATGAGCAGTTCTTC. Translated: CASSPRWDRVNNEQFF.

The chain employs TRBV11-2 and TRBJ2-2; 10 positions match TRBD1. This CDR3 is built from 17 residues. Trimming took 3 bases from V and 6 from J; bases not matched to a gene: 10. Germline assignment: CDR1 SGHAT and CDR2 FQNNGV. CDR3: CASSLSPGQGFAGELFF. As DNA, the CDR3 is TGTGCCAGCAGCTTGTCACCGGGACAGGGGTTCGCCGGGGAGCTGTTTTTT.

This clone was counted between two and nine times. The CDR3 reads CASRPAGGTDTQYF. The CDR3 DNA sequence: TGCGCCAGCCGCCCAGCGGGGGGCACAGATACGCAGTATTTT. The chain recombines TRBV5-1 with TRBJ2-3; 8 nucleotides line up with TRBD2. Trimming cost V 7 bases and J 1 base; bases outside gene matches: 5. The CDR3 length is 14 residues. In germline, CDR1 is SGHRS, CDR2 YFSETQ.

This clone appeared once. The chain's CDR3 is CAWNRVTYEQYF. In nucleotides, the CDR3 is TGTGCCTGGAACAGGGTCACCTACGAGCAGTACTTC. The rearrangement links TRBV30 to TRBJ2-7, with D possibly matching TRBD1 (6 bases). CDR3 length: 12 residues. Between the trimmed V and J ends, which lost 4 bases and 2 bases, there was a span of 9 bases. CDR1 GTSNPN and CDR2 SVGIG come from the germline V gene (reference sequence).

V is TRBV5-1 and J is TRBJ2-3, with 7 bases aligning to TRBD2. Germline values: CDR1 SGHRS, CDR2 YFSETQ. J gave up 0 bases and V 4 bases, and 11 bases lay outside the gene matches. The CDR3 sequence is 17 residues long. The CDR3 DNA reads TGCGCCAGCAGCCCATTACTTGGGAGGGTTAGCACAGATACGCAGTATTTT. The encoded protein is CASSPLLGRVSTDTQYF. Full variable domain (outside the CDR3, taken from reference TRBV5-1 and TRBJ2-3): KAGVTQTPRYLIKTRGQQVTLSCSPISGHRSVSWYQQTPGQGLQFLFEYFSETQRNKGNFPGRFSGRQFSNSRSEMNVSTLELGDSALYLCASSPLLGRVSTDTQYFGPGTRLTVL.

This chain uses TRBV2 with TRBJ1-4, with D unclear. Germline V gives CDR1 SNHLY, CDR2 FYNNEI. The length of the CDR3 is 16 residues. Trimming left V 8 bases short and J 3 bases short, with 19 bases between. The DNA of the CDR3 is TGTGCCAGCCAGTTAGACACGCGGCGGGCTAATGAAAAACTGTTTTTT. Protein: CASQLDTRRANEKLFF.

This chain connects TRBV7-2 to TRBJ2-7; TRBD1 aligns across 7 bases. From germline, CDR1 is SGHTA and CDR2 FQGNSA. Losses at the gene ends were 6 bases for V and 4 bases for J; bases not matched to a gene: 9. The CDR3 is made up of 14 amino acids. CDR3 DNA: TGTGCCAGCAGAGTTACAGGGGTTACATACGAGCAGTACTTC. Protein: CASRVTGVTYEQYF.